The clone carrying this T cell receptor (beta chain) appeared a few times. This entry is derived from a study of early T cells in non-severe SARS-CoV-2 infection. One entry per CDR3 protein results from TCRdb running MiXCR on the 5' RACE reads. The sample has 75,000 or so distinct CDR3 sequences, about 14% seen once; the top ten hold about a tenth. Germline V gene sequence: CDR1 MNHNS, CDR2 SASEGT. V trimming: 8 bases; J trimming: 4 bases; junction bases outside the gene matches: 8. The CDR3 is made up of 16 amino acids. The chain is built from TRBV6-1 and TRBJ2-2, with TRBD1 matching over 12 bases. This receptor was identified in an adult who was a healthcare worker with PCR-confirmed SARS-CoV-2 infection or an uninfected control (not recorded which). The sequenced sample consisted of whole blood. CDR3 residues: CASGGDRGRGTGELFF. CDR3 DNA: TGTGCCAGCGGCGGGGACAGGGGGCGCGGCACCGGGGAGCTGTTTTTT.